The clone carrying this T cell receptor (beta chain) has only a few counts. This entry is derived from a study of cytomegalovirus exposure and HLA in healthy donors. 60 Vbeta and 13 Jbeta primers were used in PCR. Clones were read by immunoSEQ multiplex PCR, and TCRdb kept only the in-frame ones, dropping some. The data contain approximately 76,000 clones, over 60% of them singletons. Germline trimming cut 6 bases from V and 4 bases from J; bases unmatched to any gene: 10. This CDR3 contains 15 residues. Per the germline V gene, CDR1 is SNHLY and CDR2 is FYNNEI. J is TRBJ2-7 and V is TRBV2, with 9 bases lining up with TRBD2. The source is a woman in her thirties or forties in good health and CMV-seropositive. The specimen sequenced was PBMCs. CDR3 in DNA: TGTGCCAGCAGGGCTCTCAGGCGGGGGGGTTACGAGCAGTACTTC. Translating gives CASRALRRGGYEQYF.